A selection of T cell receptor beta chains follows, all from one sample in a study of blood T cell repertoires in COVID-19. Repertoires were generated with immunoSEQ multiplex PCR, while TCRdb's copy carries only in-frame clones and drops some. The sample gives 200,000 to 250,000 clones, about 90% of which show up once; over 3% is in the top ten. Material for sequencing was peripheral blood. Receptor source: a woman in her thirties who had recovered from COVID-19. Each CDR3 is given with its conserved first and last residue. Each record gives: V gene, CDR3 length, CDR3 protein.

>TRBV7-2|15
CASSPGTRESQPQHF
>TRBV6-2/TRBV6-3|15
CASSRGVDGAYEQYF
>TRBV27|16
CASSNSKGEWPWSYTF
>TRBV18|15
CASSPQVELQGKAFF
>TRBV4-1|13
CASSQVDTGELFF
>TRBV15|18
CATSRDSRAGSSGNTIYF
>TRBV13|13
CASSFGGDEKLFF
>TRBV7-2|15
CASSYQTGALDEAFF
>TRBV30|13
CAWSVLSNTEAFF
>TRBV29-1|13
CSVELEGSYEQYF
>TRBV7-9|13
CASSAQGAPEAFF
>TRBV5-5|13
CASSGASQETQYF
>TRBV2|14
CASSFQGAGTEAFF
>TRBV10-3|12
CATSDRGTEAFF
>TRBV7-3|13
CASSFSSTDTQYF
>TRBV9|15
CASSVGAGVGNEQFF
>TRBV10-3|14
CAISAGGGAYEQYF
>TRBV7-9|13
CASSPQSPYGYTF
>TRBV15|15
CATSRVAGQQETQYF
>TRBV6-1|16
CASSERGQESNYGYTF
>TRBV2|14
CASMLDRGGTEAFF
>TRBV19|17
CASKEVTGDSSGNTIYF
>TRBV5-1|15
CASSVRGGPTDTQYF
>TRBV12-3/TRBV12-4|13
CASSLGWEEKLFF
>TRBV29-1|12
CSVLSEAGELFF
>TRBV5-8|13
CASSTRDSYGYTF
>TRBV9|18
CASSGTSGGRFGTDTQYF
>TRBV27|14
CASSSRANTGELFF
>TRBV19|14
CASSKDRGMYGYTF